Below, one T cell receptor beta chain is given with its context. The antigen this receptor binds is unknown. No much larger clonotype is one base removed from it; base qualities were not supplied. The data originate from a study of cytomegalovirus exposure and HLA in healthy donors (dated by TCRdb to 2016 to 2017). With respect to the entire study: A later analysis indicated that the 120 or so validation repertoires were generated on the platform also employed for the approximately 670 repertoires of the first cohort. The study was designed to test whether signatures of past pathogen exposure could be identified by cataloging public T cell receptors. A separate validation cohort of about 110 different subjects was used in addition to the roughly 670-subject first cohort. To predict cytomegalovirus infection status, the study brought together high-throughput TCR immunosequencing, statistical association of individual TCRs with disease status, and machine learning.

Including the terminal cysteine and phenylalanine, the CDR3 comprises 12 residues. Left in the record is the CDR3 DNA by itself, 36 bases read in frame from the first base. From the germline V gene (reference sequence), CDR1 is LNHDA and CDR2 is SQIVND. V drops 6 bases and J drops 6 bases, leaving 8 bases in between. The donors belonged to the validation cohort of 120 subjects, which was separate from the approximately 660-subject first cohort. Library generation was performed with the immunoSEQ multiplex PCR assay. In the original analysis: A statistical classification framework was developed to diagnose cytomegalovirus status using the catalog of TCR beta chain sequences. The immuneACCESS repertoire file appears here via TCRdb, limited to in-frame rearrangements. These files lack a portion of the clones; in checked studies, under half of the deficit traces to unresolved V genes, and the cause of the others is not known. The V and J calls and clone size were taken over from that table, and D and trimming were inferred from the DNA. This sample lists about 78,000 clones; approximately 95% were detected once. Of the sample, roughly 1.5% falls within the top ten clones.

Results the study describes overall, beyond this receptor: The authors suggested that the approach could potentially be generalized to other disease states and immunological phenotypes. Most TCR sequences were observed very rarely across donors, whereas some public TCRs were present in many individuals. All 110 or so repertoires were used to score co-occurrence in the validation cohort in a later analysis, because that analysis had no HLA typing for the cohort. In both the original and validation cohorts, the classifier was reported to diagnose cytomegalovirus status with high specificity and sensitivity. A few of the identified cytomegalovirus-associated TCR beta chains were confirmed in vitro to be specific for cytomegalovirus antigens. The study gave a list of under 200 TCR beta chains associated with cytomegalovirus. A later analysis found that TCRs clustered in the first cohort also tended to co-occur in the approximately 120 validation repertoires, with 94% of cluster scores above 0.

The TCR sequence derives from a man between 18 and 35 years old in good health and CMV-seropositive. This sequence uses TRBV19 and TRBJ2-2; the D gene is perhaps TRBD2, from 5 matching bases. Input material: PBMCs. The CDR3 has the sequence CASRTGSGELFF. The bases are TGTGCCAGTAGGACGGGGTCCGGGGAGCTGTTTTTT.